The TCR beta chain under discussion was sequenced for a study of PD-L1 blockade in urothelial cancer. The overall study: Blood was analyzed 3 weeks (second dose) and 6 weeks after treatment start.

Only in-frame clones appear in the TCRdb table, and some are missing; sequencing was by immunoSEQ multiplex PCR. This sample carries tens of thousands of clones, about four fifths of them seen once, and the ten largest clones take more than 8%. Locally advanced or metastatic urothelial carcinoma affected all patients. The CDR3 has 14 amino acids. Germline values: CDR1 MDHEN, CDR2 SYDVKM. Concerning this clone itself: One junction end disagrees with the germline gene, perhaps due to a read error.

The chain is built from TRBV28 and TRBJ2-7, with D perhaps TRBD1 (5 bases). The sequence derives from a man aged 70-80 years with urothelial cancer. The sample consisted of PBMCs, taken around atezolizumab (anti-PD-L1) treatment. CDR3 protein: CASSATRQHYGQYF. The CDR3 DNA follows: TGTGCCAGCAGTGCGACCCGACAGCACTACGGGCAGTACTTC.